Detailed here is one TCR beta chain. The data were obtained in a study of blood T cell repertoires in COVID-19. Across the study: Some COVID-19 samples were acute and others convalescent; all came from the United States, Italy and Spain. T cells, B-cell-depleted T cells, or PBMCs provided the cDNA or gDNA that served as material.

Losses at the gene ends were 4 bases for V and 1 base for J; bases not matched to a gene: 5. This CDR3 region has 15 residues. Germline V CDR1 and CDR2: SGHRS, YFSETQ. How the authors handled the data: Reference gene primer amplification yielded estimated nucleated cell counts. Only in-frame clones appear in the TCRdb table, and some are missing; sequencing was by immunoSEQ multiplex PCR. V and J calls and clone size come straight from that table; D and trimming were deduced from the DNA. The sample holds roughly 16,000 clones, about 85% seen once. The J gene is TRBJ2-3, the V gene TRBV5-1; TRBD1 agrees at 8 bases. Material: peripheral blood. The sequence derives from a human donor in a cohort sampled during active COVID-19. CDR3 sequence reads: CASSTGQGGTDTQYF. The CDR3 coding sequence is TGCGCCAGCAGCACTGGACAGGGTGGCACAGATACGCAGTATTTT.